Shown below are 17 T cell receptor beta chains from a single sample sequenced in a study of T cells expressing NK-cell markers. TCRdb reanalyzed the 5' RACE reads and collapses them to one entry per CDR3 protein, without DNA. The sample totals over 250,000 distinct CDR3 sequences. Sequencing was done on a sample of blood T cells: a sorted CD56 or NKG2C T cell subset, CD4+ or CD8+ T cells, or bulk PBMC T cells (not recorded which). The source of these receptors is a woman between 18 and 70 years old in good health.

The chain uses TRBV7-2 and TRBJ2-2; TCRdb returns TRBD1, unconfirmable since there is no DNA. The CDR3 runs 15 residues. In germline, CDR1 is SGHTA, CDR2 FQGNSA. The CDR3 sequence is CASSPRGKNTGELFF. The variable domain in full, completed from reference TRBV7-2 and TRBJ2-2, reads GAGVSQSPSNKVTEKGKDVELRCDPISGHTALYWYRQSLGQGLEFLIYFQGNSAPDKSGLPSDRFSAERTGGSVSTLTIQRTQQEDSAVYLCASSPRGKNTGELFFGEGSRLTVL.

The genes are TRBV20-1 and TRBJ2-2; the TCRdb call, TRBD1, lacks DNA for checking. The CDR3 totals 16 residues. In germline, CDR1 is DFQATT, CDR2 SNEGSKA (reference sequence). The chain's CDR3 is CSATGGATSGTGELFF.

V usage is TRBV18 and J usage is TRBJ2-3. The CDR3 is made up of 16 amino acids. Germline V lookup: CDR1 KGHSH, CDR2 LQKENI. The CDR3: CASSPTGSGLADTQYF. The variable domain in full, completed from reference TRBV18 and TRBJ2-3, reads NAGVMQNPRHLVRRRGQEARLRCSPMKGHSHVYWYRQLPEEGLKFMVYLQKENIIDESGMPKERFSAEFPKEGPSILRIQQVVRGDSAAYFCASSPTGSGLADTQYFGPGTRLTVL.

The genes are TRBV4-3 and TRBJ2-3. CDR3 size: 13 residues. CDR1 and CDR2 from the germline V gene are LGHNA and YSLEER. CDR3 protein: CASSQDYPDTQYF.

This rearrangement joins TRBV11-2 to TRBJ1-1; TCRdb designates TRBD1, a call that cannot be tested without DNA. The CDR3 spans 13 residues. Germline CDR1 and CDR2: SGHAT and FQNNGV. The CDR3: CASSFAGTGEAFF.

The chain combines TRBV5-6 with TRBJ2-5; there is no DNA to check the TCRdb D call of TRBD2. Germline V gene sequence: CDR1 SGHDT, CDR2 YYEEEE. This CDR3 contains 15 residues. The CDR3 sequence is CASLRLAGGQETQYF.

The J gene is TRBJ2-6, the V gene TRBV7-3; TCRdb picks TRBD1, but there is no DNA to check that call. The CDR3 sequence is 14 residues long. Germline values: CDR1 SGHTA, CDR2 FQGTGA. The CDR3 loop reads CASSLSPGANVLTF.

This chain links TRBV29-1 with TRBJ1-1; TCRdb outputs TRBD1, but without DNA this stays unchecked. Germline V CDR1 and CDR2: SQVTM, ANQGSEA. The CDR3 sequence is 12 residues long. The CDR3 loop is CSVKQGDTEAFF.

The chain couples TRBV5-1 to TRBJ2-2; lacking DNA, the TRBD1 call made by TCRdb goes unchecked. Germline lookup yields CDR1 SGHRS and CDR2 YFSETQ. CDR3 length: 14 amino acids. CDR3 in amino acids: CASGTGSNTGELFF.

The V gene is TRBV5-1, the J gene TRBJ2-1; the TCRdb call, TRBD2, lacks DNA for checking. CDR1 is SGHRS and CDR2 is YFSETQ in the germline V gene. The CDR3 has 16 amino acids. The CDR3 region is CASSVKRESLFNEQFF.

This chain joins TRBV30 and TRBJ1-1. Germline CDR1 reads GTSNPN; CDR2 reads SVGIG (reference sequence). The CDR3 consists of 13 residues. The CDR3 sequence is CAWSDLVTLRAFF.

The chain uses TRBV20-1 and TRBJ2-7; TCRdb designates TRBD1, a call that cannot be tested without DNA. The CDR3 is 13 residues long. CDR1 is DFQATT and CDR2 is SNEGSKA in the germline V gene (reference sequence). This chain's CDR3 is CSAPRDSTREQYF.

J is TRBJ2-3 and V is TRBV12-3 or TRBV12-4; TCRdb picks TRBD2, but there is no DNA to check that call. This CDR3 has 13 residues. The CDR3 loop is CASRGPVTDTQYF.

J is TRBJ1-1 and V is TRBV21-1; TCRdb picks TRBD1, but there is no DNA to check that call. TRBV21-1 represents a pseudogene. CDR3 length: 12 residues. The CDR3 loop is CATPGPHLEAFF.

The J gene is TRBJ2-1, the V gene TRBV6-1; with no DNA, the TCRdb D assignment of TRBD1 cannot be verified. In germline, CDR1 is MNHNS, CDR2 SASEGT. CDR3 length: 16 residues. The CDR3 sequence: CASSTTGYSSYNEQFF.

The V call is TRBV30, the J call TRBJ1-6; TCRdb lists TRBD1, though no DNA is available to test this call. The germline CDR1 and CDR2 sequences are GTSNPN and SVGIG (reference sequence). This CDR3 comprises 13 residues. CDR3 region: CAWCGTGISPLHF.

This CDR3 reads CASSLWGGGYGYTF. This chain connects TRBV12-3 or TRBV12-4 to TRBJ1-2; checking the TCRdb D call of TRBD1 is not possible without DNA. The CDR3 covers 14 residues.